The 3 T cell receptor beta chains below were found in one sample sequenced in a study of regulatory T cells in long-lasting Graves disease. For TCR beta, libraries came from iRepertoire HTBI primers and Arm-PCR of CDR3 regions. TCRdb re-called the multiplex PCR reads with MiXCR, one entry per CDR3 protein. Among over 450,000 distinct CDR3 sequences, around 12% were seen once, and the ten largest hold over 7%. Time point given: newly diagnosed GD, antithyroid drugs for less than 3 months. The TCR library was prepared using RNA isolated from PBMCs. A further study also used this sample, focusing on T cells in Graves' hyperthyroidism and ophthalmopathy.

The sequencing here drew on peripheral blood mononuclear cells (PBMCs), taken at new diagnosis, from a patient treated with antithyroid drugs. These receptors originate from a woman in her thirties with Graves disease.

This clonotype was picked up a small number of times. The rearrangement joins TRBV15 to TRBJ2-3; TRBD1 might be the D (5 bases). CDR1 is LNHNV, CDR2 YYDKDF, per germline (reference sequence). This CDR3 comprises 13 residues. V lost 4 bases and J 3 bases, leaving 8 bases between the germline ends. The CDR3 loop is CATSNYRTDTQYF. CDR3 in DNA: TGTGCCACCAGCAACTACAGGACAGATACGCAGTATTTT.

Only a few counts were recorded for this clonotype. The chain joins TRBV15 to TRBJ1-2, with 7 bases fitting TRBD1. The CDR3 has 15 residues. The junction had 6 bases not matched to a gene; V was cut back by 0 bases and J by 5 bases. Germline V gives CDR1 LNHNV, CDR2 YYDKDF (reference sequence). Here the CDR3 reads CATSRDRGDSYGYTF. DNA for the CDR3: TGTGCCACCAGCAGAGATAGGGGGGACAGTTATGGCTACACCTTC.

The sample holds a few counts of this clonotype. The gene calls are TRBV20-1 and TRBJ1-2; D uncertain. The CDR3 has 12 amino acids. Germline CDR1 DFQATT, CDR2 SNEGSKA (reference sequence). Trimming pared 5 bases from V and 4 bases from J, leaving 11 bases between. Written as DNA, the CDR3 is TGCAGTGCTCAAGACTTCGGCTATGGCTACACCTTC. Amino acids: CSAQDFGYGYTF.